One sample yielded the 25 T cell receptor beta chains listed below, sequenced in a study of T-cell memory formation after mild COVID-19 (dated by TCRdb to about 2021). The method was 5' RACE. Reads for this sample came from an Illumina NovaSeq 6000. TCRdb took the public reads, trimmed them with fastp at Q25, ran MiXCR for clone calling and kept in-frame beta chains. All rows with the same CDR3 protein become a single entry with the most common DNA and genes. For this sample the table gives around 410,000 distinct CDR3 sequences, of which 20% to 30% were detected only once. Jointly, the top ten make up about an eighth of the sample. What was sequenced was PBMCs or a T cell subset sorted from them (not recorded which). Every receptor here comes from an adult woman who had mild COVID-19 (a few samples of this study predate the infection). The sample titles of this study are shuffled in the database, so cell type and time point are left out; the donor was told from shared clones.

This clonotype turned up a few times. This chain uses TRBV2 with TRBJ2-7, with 10 bases identical to TRBD1. V was clipped by 6 bases and J by 5 bases; unmatched bases: 7. The CDR3 is made up of 14 amino acids. Germline V CDR1 and CDR2: SNHLY, FYNNEI. CDR3 DNA: TGTGCCAGCAGACCCATGGGACAGGGGAACGAGCAGTACTTC. Amino acid sequence: CASRPMGQGNEQYF.

This clonotype was counted a few times. This chain connects TRBV11-3 to TRBJ2-1; a weak D match, TRBD2 (6 bases). Trimming took 6 bases from V and 10 from J, leaving 16 bases between them. Germline values: CDR1 SGHNT, CDR2 YENEEA. The CDR3 extends over 13 amino acids. The CDR3 DNA reads as TGTGCCAGCAGGCCAGCTAGCGTGTGGGAGCAGTTCTTC. Protein sequence: CASRPASVWEQFF.

The V gene is TRBV14, the J gene TRBJ2-4, with 8 bases identical to TRBD2. The germline gives CDR1 SGHDN, CDR2 FVKESK. This CDR3 region has 18 residues. The trim removed 1 base at V and 4 bases at J, leaving 12 bases unmatched. The CDR3 nucleotides are TGTGCCAGCAGCCAAGTGGGACTAGGCGGAGCGGGGAAAAACATTCAGTACTTC. It translates to CASSQVGLGGAGKNIQYF.

This clonotype was counted only a few times. This chain connects TRBV7-9 to TRBJ1-4; 12 nucleotides align to TRBD1. Germline-derived CDR1 and CDR2 are SEHNR and FQNEAQ (reference sequence). The CDR3 spans 16 residues. Losses at the gene ends were 5 bases for V and 7 bases for J; bases not matched to a gene: 8. CDR3 sequence: CASSPGQGAIGEKLFF. In nucleotides, the CDR3 is TGTGCCAGCAGCCCGGGACAGGGGGCGATCGGTGAAAAACTGTTTTTT.

The chain links TRBV20-1 to TRBJ1-1, with D perhaps matching TRBD1 (6 bases). From germline, CDR1 is DFQATT and CDR2 SNEGSKA (reference sequence). The CDR3 is 15 residues long. With 1 base removed from V and 4 bases from J, the gap between germline ends came to 16 bases. The CDR3 here is CSARAPGHRFTEAFF. The CDR3 DNA is TGCAGTGCTAGAGCCCCGGGACACCGGTTCACTGAAGCTTTCTTT.

The chain recombines TRBV19 with TRBJ2-5; no definite D call. The CDR3 contains 12 residues. The germline gives CDR1 LNHDA, CDR2 SQIVND (reference sequence). Trimming took 1 base from V and 5 from J, leaving 5 bases between them. DNA for the CDR3: TGTGCCAGTAGTATAGGACGGGAGACCCAGTACTTC. It encodes CASSIGRETQYF.

CDR3 bases: TGTGCCAGCAAAAATACGCGGGAGGGCTCGAGGGAGTACTTC. Translating it yields CASKNTREGSREYF. The V gene is TRBV25-1, the J gene TRBJ2-5; 9 positions match TRBD2. Per the germline V gene, CDR1 is MGHDK and CDR2 is SYGVNS. The CDR3 extends over 14 amino acids. After removal of 7 bases from V and 12 bases from J, the junction contained 15 bases not matched to a gene.

Only a few counts were recorded for this clonotype. This chain connects TRBV11-2 to TRBJ1-5; tentatively, D is TRBD1 (5 bases). CDR1 is SGHAT, CDR2 FQNNGV, per germline. Trimming cost V 5 bases and J 5 bases, with 13 bases left between them. There are 14 residues in the CDR3. The CDR3, as DNA: TGTGCCAGCAGCGCCTGGGACGGTGATCAGCCCCAGCATTTT. Translation: CASSAWDGDQPQHF.

The chain carries TRBV6-2 or TRBV6-3 and TRBJ2-2, with TRBD2 matching over 11 bases. The junction had 0 bases not matched to a gene; V was cut back by 6 bases and J by 3 bases. CDR3 length: 14 residues. Germline assignment: CDR1 MNHEY and CDR2 SVGEGT. Here the CDR3 reads CASRLAGDTGELFF. The CDR3 DNA is TGTGCCAGCAGACTAGCGGGGGACACCGGGGAGCTGTTTTTT.

This sequence joins TRBV7-2 and TRBJ1-6, with 9 bases aligning to TRBD1. The germline V gene encodes CDR1 SGHTA and CDR2 FQGNSA. The CDR3 runs to 15 residues. V dropped 1 base and J dropped 7; count of bases not matched to a gene: 2. The CDR3: CASSLDRGRNSPLHF. The CDR3 nucleotides read TGTGCCAGCAGCTTAGACAGGGGGCGGAATTCACCCCTCCACTTT.

This clonotype was seen more than once but under ten times. The chain couples TRBV20-1 to TRBJ2-1; 10 bases map to TRBD2. CDR1 DFQATT and CDR2 SNEGSKA come from the germline V gene (reference sequence). The CDR3 extends over 15 amino acids. J lost 9 bases, V lost 6 bases, and 14 bases had no gene match. CDR3 in amino acids: CSAHTTLAGEIEQFF. CDR3 DNA: TGCAGTGCGCACACAACTCTAGCGGGAGAAATTGAGCAGTTCTTC.

The chain joins TRBV7-9 to TRBJ2-3; 9 bases map to TRBD2. The CDR3 consists of 16 residues. Germline CDR1 reads SEHNR; CDR2 reads FQNEAQ (reference sequence). Unmatched junction bases numbered 8, after V lost 5 bases and J lost 2 bases. Here the CDR3 DNA reads TGTGCCAGCAGCCAAAAGCGGGAGGCTTTCACAGATACGCAGTATTTT. Protein sequence: CASSQKREAFTDTQYF. The entire variable domain, with the rest obtained from reference TRBV7-9 and TRBJ2-3, is as follows: DTGVSQNPRHKITKRGQNVTFRCDPISEHNRLYWYRQTLGQGPEFLTYFQNEAQLEKSRLLSDRFSAERPKGSFSTLEIQRTEQGDSAMYLCASSQKREAFTDTQYFGPGTRLTVL.

Only a few counts were recorded for this clonotype. This chain uses TRBV12-3 or TRBV12-4 with TRBJ1-3, with D perhaps TRBD1 (5 bases). This CDR3 has 14 residues. V lost 6 bases, J lost 4 bases, and 13 bases lay in between. The DNA for the CDR3 is TGTGCCAGCAGACCAGGGTATACCGGAAACACCATATATTTT. Amino acid sequence: CASRPGYTGNTIYF.

A few counts support this clonotype. The rearrangement uses TRBV24-1 and TRBJ2-3, with a tentative D call TRBD1 (5 bases). From germline, CDR1 is KGHDR and CDR2 SFDVKD. The V gene lost 1 base and the J gene lost 1 base, with 11 bases spanning the gap. The CDR3 has 16 residues. The CDR3 is CATSDFTGRGTDTQYF. The CDR3 nucleotides read TGTGCCACCAGTGATTTCACGGGCAGGGGCACAGATACGCAGTATTTT.

The gene calls are TRBV5-1 and TRBJ2-7, with 7 bases that match TRBD2. CDR3 length equals 14 residues. The V segment lost 0 bases and the J segment 5 bases; nucleotides outside the gene matches: 5. CDR1 and CDR2 from the germline V gene are SGHRS and YFSETQ. CDR3 nucleotides: TGCGCCAGCAGCTTGGAGCGGGAAGAGGACGAGCAGTACTTC. It codes for CASSLEREEDEQYF.

The chain is built from TRBV5-1 and TRBJ2-3; maybe TRBD2 (6 bases). The V end was cut by 4 bases, the J end by 0 bases, with 9 bases between. The length of the CDR3 is 14 residues. Germline V gene sequence: CDR1 SGHRS, CDR2 YFSETQ. CDR3 nucleotides: TGCGCCAGCAGCATAAGCGGGAGCACAGATACGCAGTATTTT. It specifies CASSISGSTDTQYF.

This clonotype was found a few times. J is TRBJ2-5 and V is TRBV7-6, with a possible D match to TRBD2 (5 bases). Germline lookup yields CDR1 SGHVS and CDR2 FNYEAQ. The CDR3 extends over 14 amino acids. With 5 bases removed from V and 7 bases from J, the gap between germline ends came to 17 bases. The CDR3 DNA sequence: TGTGCCAGCAGCGTTCCCGGGAAGAGTGGGACCCAGTACTTC. Translated: CASSVPGKSGTQYF.

The V and J genes are TRBV12-3 or TRBV12-4 and TRBJ1-2; D remains unclear. V lost 6 bases, J lost 4 bases, and 12 bases lay in between. CDR3 length equals 13 residues. CDR3 in DNA: TGTGCCAGCAGCCTAGAACCCCGCTATGGCTACACCTTC. Translation: CASSLEPRYGYTF.

The rearrangement uses TRBV4-3 and TRBJ2-6, with D possibly being TRBD2 (5 bases). Trimming cost V 4 bases and J 0 bases, with 10 bases left between them. Germline loops: CDR1 LGHNA, CDR2 YSLEER. The CDR3 runs 16 residues. The CDR3 sequence is CASSPGVGSGANVLTF. The CDR3 DNA reads as TGCGCCAGCAGCCCCGGGGTAGGCTCTGGGGCCAACGTCCTGACTTTC.

This clonotype was seen only a few times. V gene TRBV19 combines with J gene TRBJ2-7; possible D gene TRBD1, 6 bases. The germline V gene has CDR1 LNHDA and CDR2 SQIVND (reference sequence). The CDR3 is 13 amino acids. V shed 3 bases and J shed 2 bases, with 8 bases lying between them. The CDR3 is CASSMGHPYEQYF. CDR3 in DNA: TGTGCCAGTAGTATGGGACACCCCTACGAGCAGTACTTC. The variable domain in full, with the rest retrieved from reference TRBV19 and TRBJ2-7, is DGGITQSPKYLFRKEGQNVTLSCEQNLNHDAMYWYRQDPGQGLRLIYYSQIVNDFQKGDIAEGYSVSREKKESFPLTVTSAQKNPTAFYLCASSMGHPYEQYFGPGTRLTVT.

This clonotype was counted between two and nine times. The chain combines TRBV4-3 with TRBJ2-2, with 7 bases identical to TRBD2. V dropped 3 bases and J dropped 0; count of bases not matched to a gene: 4. Germline CDR1 LGHNA, CDR2 YSLEER. The CDR3 is 16 residues long. CDR3 DNA sequence: TGCGCCAGCAGCCAGGGGGGGACGACGAACACCGGGGAGCTGTTTTTT. Translating gives CASSQGGTTNTGELFF.

The chain links TRBV20-1 to TRBJ2-5, with D perhaps matching TRBD1 or TRBD2 (6 bases each). The CDR3 is 17 amino acids. Trimming shortened V by 0 bases and J by 4 bases, and 21 bases separated the two germline ends. Looked up from germline, CDR1 is DFQATT and CDR2 is SNEGSKA (reference sequence). CDR3 region: CSARDLLSGGGGETQYF. The CDR3 DNA reads as TGCAGTGCTAGAGATTTGTTGAGTGGCGGAGGGGGAGAGACCCAGTACTTC.

The chain is built from TRBV7-2 and TRBJ2-3, with D unresolved. CDR1 and CDR2 from the germline V gene are SGHTA and FQGNSA. The CDR3 covers 16 residues. V lost 2 bases and J lost 4, with 16 bases in between. The CDR3 DNA reads as TGTGCCAGCAGCTTAAGGCCAGCCCCGGTCGCAGATACGCAGTATTTT. This sequence encodes CASSLRPAPVADTQYF. Complete variable domain (other parts from reference TRBV7-2 and TRBJ2-3): GAGVSQSPSNKVTEKGKDVELRCDPISGHTALYWYRQSLGQGLEFLIYFQGNSAPDKSGLPSDRFSAERTGGSVSTLTIQRTQQEDSAVYLCASSLRPAPVADTQYFGPGTRLTVL.

V gene TRBV29-1 combines with J gene TRBJ2-5, with D possibly matching TRBD1 (6 bases). CDR1 and CDR2 from the germline V gene are SQVTM and ANQGSEA. The ends were cut back, 4 bases at V and 4 bases at J, with 16 bases in the middle. The CDR3 has 14 amino acids. The CDR3 DNA reads as TGCAGCGTTGGAGCGACAGGCGTGAGAGAGACCCAGTACTTC. Amino acid sequence: CSVGATGVRETQYF.

This clonotype was recorded only once. The gene calls are TRBV12-3 or TRBV12-4 and TRBJ1-1; 9 bases align to TRBD1. The CDR3 length is 14 residues. The V segment lost 5 bases and the J segment 5 bases; nucleotides outside the gene matches: 6. CDR3 bases: TGTGCCAGCAGTAAGGGACAGGGTTGGACTGAAGCTTTCTTT. Its protein product is CASSKGQGWTEAFF.